This TCR beta chain was recorded in a study of shared clonotypes between healthy human individuals. Details on this clone: Antigen unknown.

The V gene end was trimmed by 5 bases and the J gene end by 4 bases; junction bases not matched to a gene: 8. The germline V gene has CDR1 MDHEN and CDR2 SYDVKM. This CDR3 spans 14 amino acids. The study enrolled healthy HIV-negative adults without recent acute infections or vaccinations as donors. Genomic DNA of every subset was divided equally among multiple immunoSEQ plates. Assay: immunoSEQ multiplex PCR; the TCRdb copy retains only in-frame clones and omits some. The data show 600,000 to 750,000 clones, with about 90% seen just once and roughly 36% held by the top ten. Findings and caveats of the study: The study generally estimated greater richness for naive than memory subsets.

The TCR originated in a man aged 18 to 29 in good health. Some clones in this sample may be carry-over from other donors' samples. The material sequenced was memory CD8+ T cells from PBMCs. The subset is: CD45RO+ cells pooled with CCR7-negative TemRA cells. The rearrangement uses TRBV28 and TRBJ2-7; TRBD2 matches 7 bases. The CDR3 is CASSSPPGGYEQYF. As DNA, the CDR3 is TGTGCCAGCAGTAGCCCCCCGGGGGGTTACGAGCAGTACTTC. Filled out from reference TRBV28 and TRBJ2-7, the complete variable domain reads DVKVTQSSRYLVKRTGEKVFLECVQDMDHENMFWYRQDPGLGLRLIYFSYDVKMKEKGDIPEGYSVSREKKERFSLILESASTNQTSMYLCASSSPPGGYEQYFGPGTRLTVT.